The T cell receptor beta chain under discussion was sequenced for a study of cytomegalovirus exposure and HLA in healthy donors. In the study overall: Clustering assigned approximately 79% of the approximately 430 genotyped donors to the Caucasian-associated ancestry cluster. General study findings and limits: According to a later analysis, most TCR beta chains associated with CMV appeared HLA-restricted.

J was trimmed by 0 bases and V by 6 bases; bases with no gene match: 17. Germline V gene data show CDR1 as LNHDA and CDR2 as SQIVND (reference sequence). This CDR3 is 19 amino acids long. This clone was counted between two and nine times. Its specificity is not known. Each donor's status was that of a healthy bone marrow donor. Though probably carrying unrecorded immune exposures, donors were nominally healthy at sampling. Both 60 Vbeta primers and 13 Jbeta primers went into the PCR. Measured with immunoSEQ multiplex PCR; TCRdb has only the in-frame clones, and not every one. The table has 140,000 or so clones, about two thirds seen once.

V and J are TRBV19 and TRBJ1-5; TRBD1 agrees at 7 bases. The sequence was obtained from a man between 35 and 55 years old in good health and CMV-seronegative. The specimen was PBMCs. The CDR3: CASRAFGYRDRRSNQPQHF. DNA for the CDR3: TGTGCCAGTAGAGCGTTCGGATATCGGGACAGACGTAGCAATCAGCCCCAGCATTTT.